A selection of T cell receptor beta chains follows, all from one sample in a study of T cells after yellow fever vaccination. Using its own MiXCR run on the 5' RACE reads, TCRdb lists one record per CDR3 protein. The sample lists roughly 340,000 distinct CDR3 sequences, roughly 4.3% occurring once. The sequencing here drew on PBMCs, taken 5 days after the yellow fever booster vaccination. The receptors were gathered from a man aged 18 to 30 who received the YFV17D yellow fever vaccine. Both conserved end residues are part of each CDR3. The D gene is left open where the match is weak. Clone size is stated in some rows and not others, as once, few, many or a class when expanded.

cdr3_nt | cdr3_aa | d_call | clone_size | j_call | v_call
TGTGCCAGCAGCTTAGACGTCCAAGAGACCCAGTACTTC | CASSLDVQETQYF | NA | few | TRBJ2-5 | TRBV11-2
TGCGCCAGCAGCGCGGACAGGGCCGTACAGACCTACGAGCAGTACTTC | CASSADRAVQTYEQYF | TRBD1 | NA | TRBJ2-7 | TRBV5-1
TGTGCCAGCAGTTTACCTGGACAGCGCTCCTACAATGAGCAGTTCTTC | CASSLPGQRSYNEQFF | NA | NA | TRBJ2-1 | TRBV27
TGTGCCAGCAGCCGAGGGGACCGAAACTATGGCTACACCTTC | CASSRGDRNYGYTF | NA | many | TRBJ1-2 | TRBV27
TGTGCCAGCAGTTTTGGCGGGGGGCCTCTTAATGAGCAGTTCTTC | CASSFGGGPLNEQFF | TRBD2 | few | TRBJ2-1 | TRBV12-3/TRBV12-4
TGTGCCAGCAGTTCAGGGATGAGGGAGGCGAATGAAAAACTGTTTTTT | CASSSGMREANEKLFF | NA | many | TRBJ1-4 | TRBV6-5
TGCGCCAGCAGCCAAGATCGAGCGGGGGGGCCTTTTCGGGCAGATACGCAGTATTTT | CASSQDRAGGPFRADTQYF | TRBD2 | many | TRBJ2-3 | TRBV4-3
TGTGCCACCAGCGGGGTTACAGGGGTCGGAGTTGATACGCAGTATTTT | CATSGVTGVGVDTQYF | TRBD1 | few | TRBJ2-3 | TRBV24-1
TGTGCCAGTAGTCCTTTGGTAATGAAGGACGGCTACACCTTC | CASSPLVMKDGYTF | NA | NA | TRBJ1-2 | TRBV19
TGCGCCAGCAGCCACAGCGGGGGGGCTAACAATGAGCAGTTCTTC | CASSHSGGANNEQFF | TRBD2 | many | TRBJ2-1 | TRBV4-1
TGTGCCAGCTCACCGCAGGGAAGTAGCAATCAGCCCCAGCATTTT | CASSPQGSSNQPQHF | NA | many | TRBJ1-5 | TRBV18
TGTGCCAGCAGCTTCCCCGAGGGGGACAGTGGCTACACCTTC | CASSFPEGDSGYTF | TRBD1 | few | TRBJ1-2 | TRBV5-6
TGTGCCAGCAGCTCGCAGGGTTCCACTCAGCCCCAGCATTTT | CASSSQGSTQPQHF | NA | few | TRBJ1-5 | TRBV7-9
TGCGCCAGCAGCCCGTCAACCGGGACAGGTACCCCGACTAACTATGGCTACACCTTC | CASSPSTGTGTPTNYGYTF | TRBD1 | NA | TRBJ1-2 | TRBV5-1
TGTGCCAGTGGCCACAGGGATGGTGAAGCTTTCTTT | CASGHRDGEAFF | NA | NA | TRBJ1-1 | TRBV19
TGTGCCACGAATCCCAGGGGGAATAGGGGCAATCAGCCCCAGCATTTT | CATNPRGNRGNQPQHF | TRBD1 | many | TRBJ1-5 | TRBV6-5
TGTGCCAGCAGTTACTGGGGGGAGGAGGGGTACGATGAGCAGTTCTTC | CASSYWGEEGYDEQFF | NA | few | TRBJ2-1 | TRBV6-6
TGTGCCAGCAGTTCAATCGCGGGGACTGAAGCTTTCTTT | CASSSIAGTEAFF | NA | NA | TRBJ1-1 | TRBV12-3/TRBV12-4
TGTGCCTGGGCGCCCCTAGCGGGGGGGCCGGATGAGCAGTTCTTC | CAWAPLAGGPDEQFF | TRBD2 | few | TRBJ2-1 | TRBV30
TGCGCCAGCAGCCAAGCGGTAGGGCAATCACCCCTCCACTTT | CASSQAVGQSPLHF | NA | many | TRBJ1-6 | TRBV4-3
TGTGCCAGCAGCTCAAGGCCCGGGACAAGATCACCCCTCCACTTT | CASSSRPGTRSPLHF | NA | NA | TRBJ1-6 | TRBV7-2
TGCGCCAGCAGCCAAGGCAATAGCGGGCCTCTCCCAGATACGCAGTATTTT | CASSQGNSGPLPDTQYF | TRBD2 | many | TRBJ2-3 | TRBV4-3
TGTGCCAGCAGGACTAGCGGGGGGCTCGAGACCCAGTACTTC | CASRTSGGLETQYF | TRBD2 | many | TRBJ2-5 | TRBV13
TGCGCCAGCAGCTTGGGGGACTCACCCCTGGTGGGCGAGCAGTACTTC | CASSLGDSPLVGEQYF | NA | NA | TRBJ2-7 | TRBV5-1
TGTGCCACCAGCATTTCCTCGGCTGGGGTGGCTTTCTTT | CATSISSAGVAFF | NA | few | TRBJ1-1 | TRBV15
TGTGCCAGCAGCTTGATGAACTCTGGCTACACCTTC | CASSLMNSGYTF | NA | NA | TRBJ1-2 | TRBV6-1
TGTGCCAGCAGGACGGACAGTGGAGTATCACCCCTCCACTTT | CASRTDSGVSPLHF | NA | few | TRBJ1-6 | TRBV6-2/TRBV6-3
TGTGCCAGCAGTTACACCCTCGGGGGAGGGTACGAGCAGTACTTC | CASSYTLGGGYEQYF | TRBD2 | few | TRBJ2-7 | TRBV6-5
TGCGCCAGCAGCCAATCATCCAGGGGGGACTATGGCTACACCTTC | CASSQSSRGDYGYTF | TRBD1 | NA | TRBJ1-2 | TRBV4-1
TGCGCCAGCAGCCAAGAGTGGACGGGGGGGATTAATGAGCAGTTCTTC | CASSQEWTGGINEQFF | TRBD2 | few | TRBJ2-1 | TRBV4-1
TGCAGTGCCCGGACCGATAACTATGGCTACACCTTC | CSARTDNYGYTF | NA | NA | TRBJ1-2 | TRBV20-1
TGCAGTGCTAGAGACGGGCTATGGAACACTGAAGCTTTCTTT | CSARDGLWNTEAFF | NA | NA | TRBJ1-1 | TRBV20-1
TGTGCCAGCAGCTTAGTTTGGGACAGGGACGAAAAACTGTTTTTT | CASSLVWDRDEKLFF | TRBD1 | NA | TRBJ1-4 | TRBV7-9
TGTGCCATCAGTGCTTTTTCGGGGGGCACAGATACGCAGTATTTT | CAISAFSGGTDTQYF | NA | NA | TRBJ2-3 | TRBV10-3
TGTGCCAGCAGTTTAATCCCCACCGGGCTCGGCTACACCTTC | CASSLIPTGLGYTF | NA | few | TRBJ1-2 | TRBV2
TGCGCCAGCAGCTTGGCCGGGGAAGGTTGGCAGTACTTC | CASSLAGEGWQYF | NA | many | TRBJ2-7 | TRBV5-1
TGTGCCAGCAGCCAACACGGGACAGGGTTAACAGATACGCAGTATTTT | CASSQHGTGLTDTQYF | TRBD1 | many | TRBJ2-3 | TRBV3-1
TGTGCCAGCAGTTTCTCGGAGGGGACCTCGGATGGCTACACCTTC | CASSFSEGTSDGYTF | NA | few | TRBJ1-2 | TRBV12-3/TRBV12-4
TGTGCCAGCAGCCCGACTAGCGGGAGTTACGAGCAGTACTTC | CASSPTSGSYEQYF | TRBD2 | many | TRBJ2-7 | TRBV7-2
TGTGCCACCAGTGGGGTAGGGTCAACAGATACGCAGTATTTT | CATSGVGSTDTQYF | NA | NA | TRBJ2-3 | TRBV24-1
TGTGCCAGCAGCCAAATCGCGACAGGGGACTATGGCTACACCTTC | CASSQIATGDYGYTF | TRBD1 | few | TRBJ1-2 | TRBV3-1